This record covers a single TCR beta chain. This sample was taken from a study of blood T cell repertoires in COVID-19. Source study methods: Amplifying reference gene primers gave estimates of nucleated cell counts. TCRdb's copy holds only in-frame clones and misses some; the assay was immunoSEQ multiplex PCR. V and J calls and clone size are given by that table; D and trimming were obtained from the DNA. The profile shows 300,000 to 450,000 clones, roughly nine tenths of them singletons. Patients at the Seattle site were enrolled during active infection and followed longitudinally. Germline V gene data show CDR1 as SQVTM and CDR2 as ANQGSEA. The CDR3 sequence is 12 residues long.

Sequencing input: peripheral blood. The sequence came from a woman in her thirties with COVID-19, enrolled during active disease. V is TRBV29-1 and J is TRBJ2-5, with TRBD2 identical over 9 bases. CDR3 in amino acids: CSGGGEAETQYF. In DNA form, the CDR3 reads TGCTCGGGCGGGGGGGAAGCGGAGACCCAGTACTTC.